This T cell receptor (beta chain) was recorded in a study of T cell repertoires in cytomegalovirus infection. Study-wide context: Both CMV infection and a matching HLA type were indicated by public TCR beta signatures. Findings and limits, study-wide: Clonotypes of TCR beta that were HLA-C-restricted and CMV-specific dominated the ex vivo response.

With respect to this clonotype: Its matching antigen is unknown.

TCRdb re-analysed the reads in MiXCR, keeping a single row per CDR3 protein. The sample includes 140,000 to 150,000 distinct CDR3 sequences, more than 25% of them seen just once. The CDR3 runs 15 residues. V lost 4 bases, J lost 6 bases, and 19 bases lay in between. Germline V gene sequence: CDR1 SGHVS, CDR2 FNYEAQ. The rearrangement uses TRBV7-6 and TRBJ2-7, with D possibly TRBD1 on 5 matching bases. The clonotype was recovered from a human donor in good health (CMV status not recorded). Some clones in this sample may be carry-over from other donors' samples. This sample comprised CD8+ T cells from cultured PBMCs, obtained from culture after CMV antigen stimulation. CDR3 in DNA: TGTGCCAGCAGCTCCTGGCTAGGGCAGGGCTCCGAGCAGTACTTC. Protein sequence: CASSSWLGQGSEQYF.